This T cell receptor (beta chain) was sequenced in a study of T cell repertoires in cytomegalovirus infection. Study as a whole: Matching HLA type and CMV infection were both indicated by public TCR beta signatures.

This clonotype was seen at least ten times. The CDR3 has 12 amino acids. Trimming took off 7 bases at V and 3 bases at J, with 10 bases between the two ends. CDR1 and CDR2 (germline): MNHEY, SVGEGT. TCRdb recomputed calls from the reads with MiXCR, one row per CDR3 protein. The sample lists about 180,000 distinct CDR3 sequences; 13% to 15% were seen once. The chain couples TRBV6-2 or TRBV6-3 to TRBJ2-7; D is undetermined. Source material: PBMCs. The TCR sequence derives from a human donor in good health (CMV status not recorded). Some clones in this sample may be carry-over from other donors' samples. The CDR3 coding sequence is TGTGCCAGCACCAAAGGAGTCTACGAGCAGTACTTC. It encodes CASTKGVYEQYF.